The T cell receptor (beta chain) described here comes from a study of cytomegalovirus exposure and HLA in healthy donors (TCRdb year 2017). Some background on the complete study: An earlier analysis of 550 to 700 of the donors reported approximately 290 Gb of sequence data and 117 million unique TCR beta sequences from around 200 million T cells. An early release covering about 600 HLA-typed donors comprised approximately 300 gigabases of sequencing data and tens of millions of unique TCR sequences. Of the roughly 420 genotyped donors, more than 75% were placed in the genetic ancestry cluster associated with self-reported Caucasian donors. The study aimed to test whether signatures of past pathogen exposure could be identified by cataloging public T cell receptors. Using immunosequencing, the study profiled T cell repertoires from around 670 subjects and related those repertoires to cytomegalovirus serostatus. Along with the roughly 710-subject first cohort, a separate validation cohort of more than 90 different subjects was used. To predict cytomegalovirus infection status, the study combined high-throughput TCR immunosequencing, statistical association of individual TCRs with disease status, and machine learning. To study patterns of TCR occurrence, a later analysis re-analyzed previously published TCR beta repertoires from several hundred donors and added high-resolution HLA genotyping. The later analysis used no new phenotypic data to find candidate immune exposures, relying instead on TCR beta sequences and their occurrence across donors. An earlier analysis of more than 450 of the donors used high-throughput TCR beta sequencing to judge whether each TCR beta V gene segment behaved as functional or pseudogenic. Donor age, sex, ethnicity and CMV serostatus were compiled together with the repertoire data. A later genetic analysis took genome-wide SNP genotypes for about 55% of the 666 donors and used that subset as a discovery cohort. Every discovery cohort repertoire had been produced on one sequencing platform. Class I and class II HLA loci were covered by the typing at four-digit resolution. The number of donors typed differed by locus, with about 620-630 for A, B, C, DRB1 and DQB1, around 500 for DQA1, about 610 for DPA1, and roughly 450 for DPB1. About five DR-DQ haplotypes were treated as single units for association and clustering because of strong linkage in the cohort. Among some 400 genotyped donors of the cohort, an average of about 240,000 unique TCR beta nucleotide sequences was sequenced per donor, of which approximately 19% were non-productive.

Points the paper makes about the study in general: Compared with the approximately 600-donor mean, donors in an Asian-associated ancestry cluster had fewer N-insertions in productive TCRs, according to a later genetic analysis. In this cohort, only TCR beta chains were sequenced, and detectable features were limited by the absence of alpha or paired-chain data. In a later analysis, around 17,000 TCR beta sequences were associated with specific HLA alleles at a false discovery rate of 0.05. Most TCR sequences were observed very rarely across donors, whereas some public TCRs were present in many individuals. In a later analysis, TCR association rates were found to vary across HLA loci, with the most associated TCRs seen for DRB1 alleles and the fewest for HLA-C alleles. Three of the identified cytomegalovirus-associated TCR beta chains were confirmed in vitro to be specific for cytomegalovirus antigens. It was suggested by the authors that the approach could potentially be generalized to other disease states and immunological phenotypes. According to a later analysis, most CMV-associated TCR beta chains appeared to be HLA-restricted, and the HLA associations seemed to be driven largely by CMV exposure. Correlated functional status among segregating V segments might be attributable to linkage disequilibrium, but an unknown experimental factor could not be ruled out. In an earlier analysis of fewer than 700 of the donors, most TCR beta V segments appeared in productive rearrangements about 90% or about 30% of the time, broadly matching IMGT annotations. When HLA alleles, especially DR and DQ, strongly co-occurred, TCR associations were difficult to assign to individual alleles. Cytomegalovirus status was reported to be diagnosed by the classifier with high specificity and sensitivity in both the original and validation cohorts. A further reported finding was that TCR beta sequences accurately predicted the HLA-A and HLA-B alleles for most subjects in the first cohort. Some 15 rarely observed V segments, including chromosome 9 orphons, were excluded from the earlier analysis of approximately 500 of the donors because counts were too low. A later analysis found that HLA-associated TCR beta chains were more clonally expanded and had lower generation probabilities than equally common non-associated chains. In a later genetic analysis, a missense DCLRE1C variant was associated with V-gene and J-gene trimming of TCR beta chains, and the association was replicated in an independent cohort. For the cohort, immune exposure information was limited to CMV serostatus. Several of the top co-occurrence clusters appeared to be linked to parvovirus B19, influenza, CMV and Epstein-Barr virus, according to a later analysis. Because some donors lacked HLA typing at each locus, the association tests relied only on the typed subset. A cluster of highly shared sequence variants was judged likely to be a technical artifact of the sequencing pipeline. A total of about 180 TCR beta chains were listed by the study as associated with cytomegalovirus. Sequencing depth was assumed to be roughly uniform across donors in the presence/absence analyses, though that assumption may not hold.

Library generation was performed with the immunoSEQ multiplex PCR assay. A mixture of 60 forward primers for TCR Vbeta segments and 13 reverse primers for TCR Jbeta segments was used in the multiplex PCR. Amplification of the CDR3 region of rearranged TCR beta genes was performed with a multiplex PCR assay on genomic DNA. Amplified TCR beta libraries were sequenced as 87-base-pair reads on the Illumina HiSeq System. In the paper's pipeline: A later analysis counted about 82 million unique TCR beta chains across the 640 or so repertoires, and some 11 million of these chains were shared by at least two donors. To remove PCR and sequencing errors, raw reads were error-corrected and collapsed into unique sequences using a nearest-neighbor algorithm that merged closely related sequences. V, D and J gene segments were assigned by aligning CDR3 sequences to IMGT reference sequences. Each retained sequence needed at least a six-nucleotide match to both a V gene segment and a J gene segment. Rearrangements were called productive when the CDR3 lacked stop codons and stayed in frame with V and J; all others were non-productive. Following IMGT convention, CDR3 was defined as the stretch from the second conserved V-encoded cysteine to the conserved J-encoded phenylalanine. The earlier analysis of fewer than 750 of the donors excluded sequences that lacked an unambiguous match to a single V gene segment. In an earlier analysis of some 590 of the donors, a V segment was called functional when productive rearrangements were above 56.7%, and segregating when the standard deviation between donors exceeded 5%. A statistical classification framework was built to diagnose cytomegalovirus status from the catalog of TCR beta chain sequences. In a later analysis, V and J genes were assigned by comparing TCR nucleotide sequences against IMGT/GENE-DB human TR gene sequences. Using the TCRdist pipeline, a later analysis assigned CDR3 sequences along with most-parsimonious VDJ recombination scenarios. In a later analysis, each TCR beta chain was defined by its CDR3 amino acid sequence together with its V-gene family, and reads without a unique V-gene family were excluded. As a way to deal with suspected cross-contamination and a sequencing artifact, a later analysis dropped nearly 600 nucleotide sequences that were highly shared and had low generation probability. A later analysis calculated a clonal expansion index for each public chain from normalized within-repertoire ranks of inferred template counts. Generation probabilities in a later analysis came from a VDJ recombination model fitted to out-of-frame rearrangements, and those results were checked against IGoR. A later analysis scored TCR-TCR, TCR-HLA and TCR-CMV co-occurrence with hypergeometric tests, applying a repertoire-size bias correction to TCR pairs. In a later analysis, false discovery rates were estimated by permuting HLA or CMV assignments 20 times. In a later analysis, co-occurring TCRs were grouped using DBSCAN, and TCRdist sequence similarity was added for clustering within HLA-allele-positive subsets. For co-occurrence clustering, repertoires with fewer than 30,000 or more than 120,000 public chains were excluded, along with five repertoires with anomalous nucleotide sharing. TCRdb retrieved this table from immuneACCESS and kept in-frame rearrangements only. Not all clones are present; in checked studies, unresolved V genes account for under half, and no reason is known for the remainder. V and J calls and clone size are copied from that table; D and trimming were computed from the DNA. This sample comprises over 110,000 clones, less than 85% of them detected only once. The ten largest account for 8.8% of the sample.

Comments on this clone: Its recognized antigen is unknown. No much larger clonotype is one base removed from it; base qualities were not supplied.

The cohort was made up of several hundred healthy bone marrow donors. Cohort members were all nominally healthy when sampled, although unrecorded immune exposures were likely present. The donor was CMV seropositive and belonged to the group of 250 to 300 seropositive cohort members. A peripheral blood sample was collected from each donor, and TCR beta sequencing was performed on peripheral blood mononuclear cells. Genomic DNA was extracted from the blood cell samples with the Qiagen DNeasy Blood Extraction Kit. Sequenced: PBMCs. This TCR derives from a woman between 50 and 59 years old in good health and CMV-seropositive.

The DNA sequence follows: TGCGCCAGCAGCCAAGGGTTACAGGGAAGCCAGCCCCAGCATTTT. This codes for CASSQGLQGSQPQHF. The chain employs TRBV4-3 and TRBJ1-5, with TRBD1 as a weak D call on 6 bases. V sheds 1 base and J sheds 7 bases, leaving 14 bases between their ends. The CDR3 measures 15 amino acids from cysteine to phenylalanine. Kept here is only the CDR3 DNA, which spans 45 bases and is read in frame from base 1. CDR1 LGHNA and CDR2 YSLEER are derived from the germline V gene.